These 29 T cell receptor beta chains share one sample of origin, sequenced in a study of blood T cell repertoires in COVID-19. Generated by immunoSEQ multiplex PCR, the TCRdb table keeps only in-frame clones and is missing some. The repertoire includes 140,000 to 150,000 clones, around 83% of them detected once, and 4.5% to 6% sits in the top ten. Sequenced: PBMCs or T cells enriched from blood (not recorded which). Source of these receptors: a woman between 45 and 60 years old who had been exposed to COVID-19.

The gene calls are TRBV7-9 and TRBJ1-4; possibly TRBD1 for D (5 bases). Per the germline V gene, CDR1 is SEHNR and CDR2 is FQNEAQ (reference sequence). V lost 5 bases and J lost 0, with 10 bases in between. The length of the CDR3 is 15 residues. The CDR3 is CASSKGWATNEKLFF. CDR3 DNA sequence: TGTGCCAGCAGCAAGGGGTGGGCAACTAATGAAAAACTGTTTTTT. The full variable domain, in which reference TRBV7-9 and TRBJ1-4 provide the parts outside the CDR3, is DTGVSQNPRHKITKRGQNVTFRCDPISEHNRLYWYRQTLGQGPEFLTYFQNEAQLEKSRLLSDRFSAERPKGSFSTLEIQRTEQGDSAMYLCASSKGWATNEKLFFGSGTQLSVL.

This chain uses TRBV7-9 with TRBJ1-5; D may be TRBD1 (5 bases). Germline V lookup: CDR1 SEHNR, CDR2 FQNEAQ (reference sequence). CDR3 length equals 12 residues. The V end was cut by 2 bases, the J end by 6 bases, with 5 bases between. The CDR3 nucleotides are TGTGCCAGCAGCTTACAGGGTCAGCCCCAGCATTTT. Amino acid sequence: CASSLQGQPQHF.

The V call is TRBV2, the J call TRBJ1-2; D gene ambiguous. Germline V lookup: CDR1 SNHLY, CDR2 FYNNEI. V shed 0 bases and J shed 0 bases, with 5 bases lying between them. The CDR3 has 14 amino acids. The CDR3 reads CASSEAGSNYGYTF. In DNA, the CDR3 is TGTGCCAGCAGTGAAGCGGGCTCTAACTATGGCTACACCTTC. The whole variable domain, remainder taken from reference TRBV2 and TRBJ1-2, is EPEVTQTPSHQVTQMGQEVILRCVPISNHLYFYWYRQILGQKVEFLVSFYNNEISEKSEIFDDQFSVERPDGSNFTLKIRSTKLEDSAMYFCASSEAGSNYGYTFGSGTRLTVV.

CDR3 nucleotide sequence: TGTGCCAGCCGCCCTGCGGCTTCGAACACTGAAGCTTTCTTT. The encoded protein is CASRPAASNTEAFF. This chain uses TRBV2 with TRBJ1-1; unclear D gene. The CDR3 is 14 residues long. V was clipped by 8 bases and J by 1 base, with 14 bases between them. Per the germline V gene, CDR1 is SNHLY and CDR2 is FYNNEI.

This clone was observed once. The rearrangement joins TRBV29-1 to TRBJ2-7, with 7 bases that match TRBD1. The CDR3 length is 12 residues. The germline CDR1 and CDR2 sequences are SQVTM and ANQGSEA. Trimming cost V 5 bases and J 4 bases; bases outside gene matches: 5. Here the CDR3 reads CSVFRDSYEQYF. CDR3 coding DNA: TGCAGCGTTTTTCGGGACAGTTACGAGCAGTACTTC.

The chain is built from TRBV9 and TRBJ1-4, with 8 bases that match TRBD1. The V and J ends lost 1 base and 6 bases, in that order; junction bases with no gene match: 2. Germline CDR1 reads SGDLS; CDR2 reads YYNGEE. The CDR3 spans 14 residues. DNA of the CDR3: TGTGCCAGCAGCGTACAGGACAGGGATGAAAAACTGTTTTTT. This gives the protein CASSVQDRDEKLFF.

This clone was picked up one time. CDR3 bases: TGCGCCAGCAGCGCGGCCGGGACAGGGGTCGGCTACACCTTC. Residues: CASSAAGTGVGYTF. The chain employs TRBV5-1 and TRBJ1-2; 10 positions match TRBD1. Germline-derived CDR1 and CDR2 are SGHRS and YFSETQ. This CDR3 comprises 14 residues. V lost 4 bases, J lost 8 bases, and 8 bases stayed unmatched.

This rearrangement joins TRBV7-6 to TRBJ2-3, with TRBD2 matching over 10 bases. The germline CDR1 and CDR2 sequences are SGHVS and FNYEAQ. V lost 3 bases to trimming and J lost 1 base; unmatched junction nucleotides: 1. The CDR3 length is 15 residues. In DNA form, the CDR3 reads TGTGCCAGCAGCTTTCTAGCGGGGGGCACAGATACGCAGTATTTT. It is translated as CASSFLAGGTDTQYF.

The rearrangement uses TRBV7-9 and TRBJ1-2; D call uncertain. Germline assignment: CDR1 SEHNR and CDR2 FQNEAQ (reference sequence). Trimming took 7 bases from V and 6 from J, leaving 18 bases between them. The CDR3 loop spans 14 amino acids. Here the CDR3 reads CASTPPEDWDGYTF. The CDR3 DNA reads TGTGCCAGCACCCCTCCGGAGGACTGGGATGGCTACACCTTC.

This chain connects TRBV19 to TRBJ1-2; D is perhaps TRBD1 (5 bases). V lost 6 bases and J 7 bases, leaving 15 bases between the germline ends. The CDR3 has 13 amino acids. From germline, CDR1 is LNHDA and CDR2 SQIVND (reference sequence). DNA of the CDR3: TGTGCCAGTAGCCTATGGGGGGTGGGTGGCTACACCTTC. Its translation is CASSLWGVGGYTF.

The J gene is TRBJ1-5, the V gene TRBV29-1; 9 nucleotides line up with TRBD1. V was clipped by 4 bases and J by 2 bases; unmatched bases: 6. The CDR3 extends over 15 amino acids. Germline V gene sequence: CDR1 SQVTM, CDR2 ANQGSEA. The CDR3 DNA follows: TGCAGCGTTGGGGACAGGGCCGGGGGCAATCAGCCCCAGCATTTT. Translated: CSVGDRAGGNQPQHF. Complete variable domain (other parts from reference TRBV29-1 and TRBJ1-5): SAVISQKPSRDICQRGTSLTIQCQVDSQVTMMFWYRQQPGQSLTLIATANQGSEATYESGFVIDKFPISRPNLTFSTLTVSNMSPEDSSIYLCSVGDRAGGNQPQHFGDGTRLSIL.

V and J are TRBV12-5 and TRBJ1-1; 7 bases fit TRBD1. The germline V gene has CDR1 LGHNT and CDR2 FRNRAP. The CDR3 is 13 amino acids. After removal of 3 bases from V and 12 bases from J, the junction contained 10 bases not matched to a gene. The CDR3 coding sequence is TGTGCTAGTGGTTTCTCTATTACAGGGGCTACTTTCTTT. Encoded protein: CASGFSITGATFF.

The chain links TRBV5-1 to TRBJ2-7; the D is unclear. The V end lost 4 bases, the J end lost 2 bases, and 13 bases lay between the germline ends. Per the germline V gene, CDR1 is SGHRS and CDR2 is YFSETQ. The CDR3 loop spans 14 amino acids. CDR3 nucleotide sequence: TGCGCCAGCAGCGTCACATATCCAACCTACGAGCAGTACTTC. It yields the protein CASSVTYPTYEQYF.

J is TRBJ2-5 and V is TRBV24-1; 11 bases map to TRBD1. Germline trimming cut 4 bases from V and 4 bases from J; bases unmatched to any gene: 4. The V gene's germline CDR1 is KGHDR and CDR2 SFDVKD. The CDR3 sequence is 15 residues long. CDR3 residues: CATSDPGQGGETQYF. Here the CDR3 DNA reads TGTGCCACCAGTGACCCGGGACAGGGGGGAGAGACCCAGTACTTC.

CDR3 loop: CATLGSTGQPQHF. DNA of the CDR3: TGTGCCACCCTGGGAAGCACGGGGCAGCCCCAGCATTTT. V and J are TRBV19 and TRBJ1-5, with D unclear. Germline CDR1 reads LNHDA; CDR2 reads SQIVND (reference sequence). The V and J ends lost 10 bases and 7 bases respectively, with 17 bases between them. CDR3 length: 13 amino acids.

The gene calls are TRBV19 and TRBJ1-6; perhaps TRBD1 as D (5 bases). V dropped 8 bases and J dropped 2 bases, with 19 bases sitting between them. The length of the CDR3 is 17 residues. Germline V gene sequence: CDR1 LNHDA, CDR2 SQIVND (reference sequence). DNA of the CDR3: TGTGCCAGTGCCCCCCGCGGGGGACGGCCCTATAATTCACCCCTCCACTTT. It encodes CASAPRGGRPYNSPLHF.

The rearrangement joins TRBV5-4 to TRBJ1-4; D unclear. V was clipped by 9 bases and J by 0 bases, with 9 bases between them. The V gene's germline CDR1 is SGHNT and CDR2 YYREEE (reference sequence). The CDR3 sequence is 13 residues long. The CDR3 here is CATASATNEKLFF. Written as DNA, the CDR3 is TGTGCCACCGCGTCTGCAACTAATGAAAAACTGTTTTTT.

This clone has only one observation. The genes are TRBV7-9 and TRBJ1-6; 7 bases align to TRBD1. V shed 2 bases and J 8 bases; nucleotides not matched to a gene: 3. CDR3 size: 14 residues. The germline V gene encodes CDR1 SEHNR and CDR2 FQNEAQ (reference sequence). CDR3 in amino acids: CASSLSTGYSPLHF. For the CDR3, the DNA is TGTGCCAGCAGCTTATCGACAGGGTATTCACCCCTCCACTTT.

The rearrangement links TRBV10-2 to TRBJ1-3; the D is unclear. Per germline, CDR1 WSHSY and CDR2 SAAADI. Deletions cut 3 bases from V and 0 bases from J, with 9 bases between. The CDR3 loop spans 15 amino acids. CDR3 loop: CASSDLRGSGNTIYF. CDR3 bases: TGCGCCAGCAGTGACTTGCGGGGCTCTGGAAACACCATATATTTT.

The V gene is TRBV19, the J gene TRBJ2-5, with 9 positions matching TRBD2. Germline CDR1 LNHDA, CDR2 SQIVND (reference sequence). This CDR3 region has 17 residues. V shed 3 bases and J 5 bases; nucleotides not matched to a gene: 13. CDR3 residues: CASSMKGRGGPRETQYF. DNA for the CDR3: TGTGCCAGTAGTATGAAGGGGCGGGGGGGCCCCCGGGAGACCCAGTACTTC.

This rearrangement joins TRBV30 to TRBJ2-5, with TRBD1 as a possible D gene (6 bases). Germline V lookup: CDR1 GTSNPN, CDR2 SVGIG (reference sequence). The CDR3 covers 16 residues. Trimming took 3 bases from V and 4 from J, leaving 21 bases between them. The CDR3 here is CAWSSGQGRARETQYF. The CDR3, as DNA: TGTGCCTGGAGCTCTGGGCAGGGGCGCGCCCGAGAGACCCAGTACTTC.

This chain links TRBV9 with TRBJ1-1; D perhaps matches TRBD1 (5 bases). Trimming left V 3 bases short and J 0 bases short, with 9 bases between. The CDR3 is made up of 14 amino acids. Germline V lookup: CDR1 SGDLS, CDR2 YYNGEE. The CDR3 DNA follows: TGTGCCAGCAGCGCCCGACAGTTGAACACTGAAGCTTTCTTT. Amino acid sequence: CASSARQLNTEAFF.

This chain joins TRBV28 and TRBJ2-5; 7 bases match TRBD2. V lost 6 bases, J lost 5 bases, and 9 bases stayed unmatched. CDR1 and CDR2 from the germline V gene are MDHEN and SYDVKM. The CDR3 contains 14 residues. The CDR3 sequence is CASSPRQGGETQYF. For the CDR3, the DNA is TGTGCCAGCAGCCCCCGTCAGGGAGGGGAGACCCAGTACTTC.

V gene TRBV5-1 combines with J gene TRBJ1-2; TRBD1 matches 8 bases. Trimming took 2 bases from V and 4 from J; bases not matched to a gene: 4. Germline V gene sequence: CDR1 SGHRS, CDR2 YFSETQ. This CDR3 comprises 14 residues. The CDR3 DNA reads TGCGCCAGCAGCTTTGATGGGACAGGCTATGGCTACACCTTC. Protein sequence: CASSFDGTGYGYTF. Full variable domain (remainder filled in from reference TRBV5-1 and TRBJ1-2): KAGVTQTPRYLIKTRGQQVTLSCSPISGHRSVSWYQQTPGQGLQFLFEYFSETQRNKGNFPGRFSGRQFSNSRSEMNVSTLELGDSALYLCASSFDGTGYGYTFGSGTRLTVV.

This clone was counted a few times. This rearrangement joins TRBV7-2 to TRBJ1-1; unclear D gene. This CDR3 contains 15 residues. CDR1 and CDR2 from the germline V gene are SGHTA and FQGNSA. Between the trimmed V and J ends, which lost 2 bases and 11 bases, there was a span of 21 bases. CDR3 in amino acids: CASSLSAGKVLAAFF. In DNA form, the CDR3 reads TGTGCCAGCAGCTTAAGTGCGGGGAAGGTCCTTGCGGCTTTCTTT.

The V and J genes are TRBV11-2 and TRBJ2-7, with D possibly being TRBD2 (6 bases). Trimming took 4 bases from V and 1 from J, leaving 14 bases between them. CDR3 length: 15 amino acids. CDR1 SGHAT and CDR2 FQNNGV come from the germline V gene. CDR3 protein: CASSSGTPGSYEQYF. CDR3 in DNA: TGTGCCAGCAGCTCCGGGACTCCCGGGTCCTACGAGCAGTACTTC.

Regarding this clone: Other DNA sequences of this sample code for an identical CDR3. V usage is TRBV30 and J usage is TRBJ1-5; 7 bases line up with TRBD1. The CDR3 sequence is 13 residues long. The germline V gene has CDR1 GTSNPN and CDR2 SVGIG (reference sequence). The V and J ends lost 1 base and 6 bases, in that order; junction bases with no gene match: 3. The chain's CDR3 is CAWSGQGGQPQHF. DNA for the CDR3: TGTGCCTGGAGTGGACAGGGCGGTCAGCCCCAGCATTTT.

This chain connects TRBV10-3 to TRBJ1-2; D gene ambiguous. The CDR3 is 12 residues long. V lost 3 bases and J lost 8, with 10 bases in between. Germline loops: CDR1 ENHRY, CDR2 SYGVKD. DNA for the CDR3: TGTGCCATCAGTGAATTGGCGGGGGGCTACACCTTC. Encoded protein: CAISELAGGYTF.

This clone came up a few times. The rearrangement uses TRBV19 and TRBJ1-5; 9 nucleotides match TRBD1. Losses at the gene ends were 8 bases for V and 9 bases for J; bases not matched to a gene: 11. The CDR3 length is 14 residues. Germline V lookup: CDR1 LNHDA, CDR2 SQIVND (reference sequence). In DNA form, the CDR3 reads TGTGCCAGTCACCAGGACAGGGGATCAGGGCCCCAGCATTTT. Amino acids: CASHQDRGSGPQHF. Supplemented by reference TRBV19 and TRBJ1-5, the full variable domain reads DGGITQSPKYLFRKEGQNVTLSCEQNLNHDAMYWYRQDPGQGLRLIYYSQIVNDFQKGDIAEGYSVSREKKESFPLTVTSAQKNPTAFYLCASHQDRGSGPQHFGDGTRLSIL.